A single T cell receptor beta chain is shown here with its context. Its target is unknown. This entry is derived from a study of CXCR3-negative and CXCR3-positive naive CD8 T cells. Germline assignment: CDR1 MDHEN and CDR2 SYDVKM. The CDR3 runs 14 residues. Study-wide points: Cryopreservation partially decreased CXCR3 expression, and most assays used fresh PBMCs. For memory CD8+ cells diversity was much lower, but both naive subsets had comparably high diversity.

UMI-labeled 5' RACE yielded the TRB cDNA libraries. Reprocessing the 5' RACE reads, TCRdb reports a single entry for every CDR3 protein and omits DNA. The sample totals some 50,000 distinct CDR3 sequences. Sequencing was done on a sample of naive CXCR3- CD8+ T cells from blood. Sample subset: CD45RO-CCR7+CD27+CD95- naive CD8+ T cells lacking CXCR3 (TNR3-). The receptor's source is a human donor in good health. Some clones in this sample may be carry-over from other donors' samples. The chain combines TRBV28 with TRBJ1-5. This chain's CDR3 is CASSFNGFNQPQHF.